The present T cell receptor (beta chain) was sequenced within a study of beta chain features in type 1 diabetes. Study-wide context: There was similarity between patients and healthy donors in age, gender and cell yields.

cDNA synthesis used the whole RNA isolate, giving expressed TCRB sequences. Sequenced by immunoSEQ multiplex PCR; TCRdb stores in-frame clones only, minus some. The sample holds about 900,000 clones, under 20% seen once. V was trimmed by 5 bases and J by 3 bases, leaving 11 bases between them. This CDR3 comprises 14 residues. Germline CDR1 SGHTA, CDR2 FQGNSA. This clone appeared a few times. The antigen is undetermined. General study findings and limits: The naive, central memory and Treg TCRB repertoires showed an apparent similarity that was greater among patients than among healthy donors.

The material sequenced was naive CD4+ T cells from blood. J is TRBJ1-5 and V is TRBV7-2, with a tentative D call TRBD1 (5 bases). This receptor was identified in a woman younger than 30 in good health. CDR3 sequence reads: CASSTTGSNQPQHF. The CDR3 DNA is TGTGCCAGCAGCACAACAGGTTCCAATCAGCCCCAGCATTTT.